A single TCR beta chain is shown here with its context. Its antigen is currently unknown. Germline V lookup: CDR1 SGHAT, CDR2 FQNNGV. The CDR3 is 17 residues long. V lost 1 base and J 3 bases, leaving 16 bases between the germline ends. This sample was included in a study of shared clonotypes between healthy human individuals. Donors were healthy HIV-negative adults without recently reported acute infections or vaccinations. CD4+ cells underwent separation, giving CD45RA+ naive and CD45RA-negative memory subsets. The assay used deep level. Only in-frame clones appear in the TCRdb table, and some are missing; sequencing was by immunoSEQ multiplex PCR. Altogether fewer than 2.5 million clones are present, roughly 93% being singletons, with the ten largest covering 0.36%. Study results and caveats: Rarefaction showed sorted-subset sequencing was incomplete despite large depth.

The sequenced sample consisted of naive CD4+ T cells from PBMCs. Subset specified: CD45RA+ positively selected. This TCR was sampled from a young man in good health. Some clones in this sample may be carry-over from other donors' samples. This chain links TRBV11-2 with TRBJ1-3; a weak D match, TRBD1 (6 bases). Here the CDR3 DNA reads TGTGCCAGCAGCTTAGGACAGGCCCCCGGGTATGGAAACACCATATATTTT. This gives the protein CASSLGQAPGYGNTIYF.